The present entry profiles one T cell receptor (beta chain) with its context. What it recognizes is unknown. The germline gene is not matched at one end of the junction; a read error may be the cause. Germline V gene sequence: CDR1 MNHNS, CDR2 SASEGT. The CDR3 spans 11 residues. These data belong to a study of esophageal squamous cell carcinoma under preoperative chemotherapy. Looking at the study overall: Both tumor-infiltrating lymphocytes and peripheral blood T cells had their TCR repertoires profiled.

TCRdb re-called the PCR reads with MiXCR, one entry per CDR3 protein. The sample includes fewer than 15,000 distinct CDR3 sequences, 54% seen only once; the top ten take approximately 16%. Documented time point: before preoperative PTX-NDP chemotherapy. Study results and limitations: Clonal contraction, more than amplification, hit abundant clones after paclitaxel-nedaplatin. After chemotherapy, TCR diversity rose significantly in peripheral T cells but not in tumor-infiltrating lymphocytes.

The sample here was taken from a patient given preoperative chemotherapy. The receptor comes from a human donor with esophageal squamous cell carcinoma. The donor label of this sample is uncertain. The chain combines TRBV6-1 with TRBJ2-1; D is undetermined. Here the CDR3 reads CASGIIDTQFF. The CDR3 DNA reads TGTGCCAGCGGAATCATAGATACGCAGTTTTTC.